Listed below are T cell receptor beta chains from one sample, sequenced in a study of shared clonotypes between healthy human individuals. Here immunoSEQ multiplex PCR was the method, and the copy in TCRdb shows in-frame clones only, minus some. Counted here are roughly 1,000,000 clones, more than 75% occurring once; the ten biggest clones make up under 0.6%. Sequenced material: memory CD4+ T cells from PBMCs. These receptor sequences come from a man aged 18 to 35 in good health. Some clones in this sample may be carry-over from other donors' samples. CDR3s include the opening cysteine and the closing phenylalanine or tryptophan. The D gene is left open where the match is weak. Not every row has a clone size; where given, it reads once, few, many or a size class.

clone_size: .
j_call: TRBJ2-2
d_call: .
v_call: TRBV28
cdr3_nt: TGTGCCAGCAGTCGGCGAGGGTACACCGGGGAGCTGTTTTTT
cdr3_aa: CASSRRGYTGELFF

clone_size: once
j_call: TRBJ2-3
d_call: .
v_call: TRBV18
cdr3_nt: TGTGCCAGCTCACCGCGTGGTAGCGGAGGATTGGATACGCAGTATTTT
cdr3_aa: CASSPRGSGGLDTQYF

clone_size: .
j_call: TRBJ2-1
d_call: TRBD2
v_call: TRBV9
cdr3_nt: TGTGCCAGCAGCGCGGGACTAGCAAACCGCTACAATGAGCAGTTCTTC
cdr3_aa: CASSAGLANRYNEQFF

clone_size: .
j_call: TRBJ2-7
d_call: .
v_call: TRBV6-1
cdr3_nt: TGTGCCAGCAGTGACTCCCTCGAGCAGTACTTC
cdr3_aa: CASSDSLEQYF

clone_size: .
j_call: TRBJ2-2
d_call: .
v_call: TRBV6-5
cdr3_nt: TGTGCCAGCCGGGACGGGAGGAACACCGGGGAGCTGTTTTTT
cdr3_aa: CASRDGRNTGELFF

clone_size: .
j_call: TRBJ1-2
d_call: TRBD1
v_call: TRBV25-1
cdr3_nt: TGTGCCAGCAGTGAAAAGAGGGGGCCGAAGTATGGCTACACCTTC
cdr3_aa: CASSEKRGPKYGYTF

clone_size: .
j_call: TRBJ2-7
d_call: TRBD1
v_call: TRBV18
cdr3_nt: TGTGCCAGCTCACAGGGACAGGGGACCTACGAGCAGTACTTC
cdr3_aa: CASSQGQGTYEQYF

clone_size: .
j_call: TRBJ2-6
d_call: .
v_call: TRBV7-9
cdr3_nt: TGTGCCAGCAGCTTAGATCCGGGGGCAGGCTCTGGGGCCAACGTCCTGACTTTC
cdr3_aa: CASSLDPGAGSGANVLTF

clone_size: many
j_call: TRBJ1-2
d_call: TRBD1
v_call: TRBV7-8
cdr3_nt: TGTGCCAGCAGCTCTCCGGGACAGGGGAGCGGCTACACCTTC
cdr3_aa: CASSSPGQGSGYTF

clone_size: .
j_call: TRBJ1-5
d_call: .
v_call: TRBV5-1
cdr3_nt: TGCGCCAGCAGCATCCGCTGGGTACGGGGCAATCAGCCCCAGCATTTT
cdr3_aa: CASSIRWVRGNQPQHF

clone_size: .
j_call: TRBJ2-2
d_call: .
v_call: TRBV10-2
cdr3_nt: TGCGCCAGCAGTGAGATTCCTAGCCTAAGAGGGGGCACCGGGGAGCTGTTTTTT
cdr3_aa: CASSEIPSLRGGTGELFF

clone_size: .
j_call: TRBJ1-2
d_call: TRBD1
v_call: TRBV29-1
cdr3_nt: TGCAGCGTTGAAGGCGGGACAGGTTTCTATGGCTACACCTTC
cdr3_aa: CSVEGGTGFYGYTF

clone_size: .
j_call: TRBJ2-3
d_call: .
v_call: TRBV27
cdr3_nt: TGTGCCAGAGGACGGCGACAGAACACAGATACGCAGTATTTT
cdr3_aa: CARGRRQNTDTQYF

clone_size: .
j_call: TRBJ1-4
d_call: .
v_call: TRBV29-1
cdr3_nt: TGCAGCGTTGAGGGGTGGGGTAATGAAAAACTGTTTTTT
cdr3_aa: CSVEGWGNEKLFF

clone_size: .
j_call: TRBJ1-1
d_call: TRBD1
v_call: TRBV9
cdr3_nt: TGTGCCAGCAGCGTAGACGCACAGGGGGGTACTGAAGCTTTCTTT
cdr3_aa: CASSVDAQGGTEAFF

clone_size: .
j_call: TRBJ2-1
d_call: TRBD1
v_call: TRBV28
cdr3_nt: TGTGCCAGCAGTTCCTCCGGGGACAGGGGAGGACGCAATGAGCAGTTCTTC
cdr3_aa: CASSSSGDRGGRNEQFF

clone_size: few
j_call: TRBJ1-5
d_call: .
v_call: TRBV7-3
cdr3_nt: TGTGCCAGCAGCTTGGGCGGGGGACCCCAGCATTTT
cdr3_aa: CASSLGGGPQHF

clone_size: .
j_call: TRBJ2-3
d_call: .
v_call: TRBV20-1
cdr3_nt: TGTACTGGCGCCGGGGCAGATACGCAGTATTTT
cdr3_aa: CTGAGADTQYF

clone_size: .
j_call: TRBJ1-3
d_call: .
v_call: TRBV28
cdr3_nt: TGTGCCAGCAGTCCCTCCGAAGGAAACACCATATATTTT
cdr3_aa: CASSPSEGNTIYF

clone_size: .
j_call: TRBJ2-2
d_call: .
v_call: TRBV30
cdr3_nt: TGTGCCTGGAGGGGGCCGGGGAACACCGGGGAGCTGTTTTTT
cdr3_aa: CAWRGPGNTGELFF

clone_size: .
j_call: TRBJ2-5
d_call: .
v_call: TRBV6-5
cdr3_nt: TGTGCCAGCAGTAGGTGGGGCGGGGAGACCCAGTACTTC
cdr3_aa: CASSRWGGETQYF

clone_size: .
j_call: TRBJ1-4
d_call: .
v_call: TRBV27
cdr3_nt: TGTGCCAGCAGTCTCCGACAGGAAGATAATGAAAAACTGTTTTTT
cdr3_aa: CASSLRQEDNEKLFF

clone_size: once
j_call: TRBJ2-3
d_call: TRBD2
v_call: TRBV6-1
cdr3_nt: TGTGCCAGCAGAAAGACTAGCGGGAGCACAGATACGCAGTATTTT
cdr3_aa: CASRKTSGSTDTQYF

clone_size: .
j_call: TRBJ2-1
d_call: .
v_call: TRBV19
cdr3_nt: TGTGCCAGTAGTCCCGGGACAAATTACAATGAGCAGTTCTTC
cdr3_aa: CASSPGTNYNEQFF

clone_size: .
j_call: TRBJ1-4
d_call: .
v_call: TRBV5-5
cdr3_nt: TGTGCCAGCAGCTTGGTAGCAGGGGACTCGGAAAAACTGTTTTTT
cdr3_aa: CASSLVAGDSEKLFF

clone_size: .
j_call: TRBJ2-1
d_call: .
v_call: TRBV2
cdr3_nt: TGTGCCAGCAACTCAGACAGGACCGAGCAGTTCTTC
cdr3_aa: CASNSDRTEQFF

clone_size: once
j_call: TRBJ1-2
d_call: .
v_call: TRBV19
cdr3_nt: TGTGCCAGTAGTGCCTGGGACGGCAACTATGGCTACACCTTC
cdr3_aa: CASSAWDGNYGYTF

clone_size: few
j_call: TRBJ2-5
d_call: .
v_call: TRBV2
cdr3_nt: TGTGCCAGTCAAACCGGGACCCAGAGGGGCGAGACCCAGTACTTC
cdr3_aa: CASQTGTQRGETQYF

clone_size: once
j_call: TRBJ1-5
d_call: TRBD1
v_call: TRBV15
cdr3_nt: TGTGCCACCACCGAGTACAGGGGCGATCAGCCCCAGCATTTT
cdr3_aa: CATTEYRGDQPQHF

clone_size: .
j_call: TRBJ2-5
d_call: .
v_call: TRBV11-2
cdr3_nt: TGTGCCAGCAGCTTTACTAGTCCTTCGGGGACCCAGTACTTC
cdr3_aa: CASSFTSPSGTQYF

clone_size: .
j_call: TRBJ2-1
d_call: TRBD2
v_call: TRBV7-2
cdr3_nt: TGTGCCAGCAGCCCCAAAGCGGGAGAAGGTGACAATGAGCAGTTCTTC
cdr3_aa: CASSPKAGEGDNEQFF

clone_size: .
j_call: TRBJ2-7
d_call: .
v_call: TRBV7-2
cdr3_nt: TGTGCCAGCAGCTTTGACAGGACCTCCTACGAGCAGTACTTC
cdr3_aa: CASSFDRTSYEQYF

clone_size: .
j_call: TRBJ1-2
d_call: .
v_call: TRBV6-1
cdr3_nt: TGTGCCAGCAGTGAAACGGGTTTCTATGGCTACACCTTC
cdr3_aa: CASSETGFYGYTF

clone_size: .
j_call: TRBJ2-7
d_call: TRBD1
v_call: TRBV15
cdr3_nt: TGTGCCACCAGCAGAGATCAAACAGGGGGCCTTTCGGATCACGAGCAGTACTTC
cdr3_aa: CATSRDQTGGLSDHEQYF

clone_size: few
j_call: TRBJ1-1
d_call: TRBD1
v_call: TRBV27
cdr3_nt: TGTGCCAGCAGTTCGACAGGGGTCTGGAACACTGAAGCTTTCTTT
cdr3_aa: CASSSTGVWNTEAFF

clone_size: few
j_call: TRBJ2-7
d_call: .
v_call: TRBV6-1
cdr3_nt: TGTGCCAGCAAAACGGGGGGCAGGGGAGTCTACGAGCAGTACTTC
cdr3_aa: CASKTGGRGVYEQYF

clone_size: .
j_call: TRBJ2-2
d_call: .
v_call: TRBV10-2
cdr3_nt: TGCGCCAGCAGTGAGATGTTGGCAATCGGGGAGCTGTTTTTT
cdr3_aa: CASSEMLAIGELFF

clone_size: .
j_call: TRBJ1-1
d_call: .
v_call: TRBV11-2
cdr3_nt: TGTGCCAGCAATTTGGCAGTCCACACTGAAGCTTTCTTT
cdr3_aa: CASNLAVHTEAFF

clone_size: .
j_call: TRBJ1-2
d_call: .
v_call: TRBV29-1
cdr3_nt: TGCAGCGTTGGTGAGCCGACTGGAAGCTACACCTTC
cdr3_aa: CSVGEPTGSYTF

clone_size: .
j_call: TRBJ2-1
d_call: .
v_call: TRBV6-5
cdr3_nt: TGTGCCAGCAGTAACCCCCGGGAGGAGCAGTTCTTC
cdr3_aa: CASSNPREEQFF

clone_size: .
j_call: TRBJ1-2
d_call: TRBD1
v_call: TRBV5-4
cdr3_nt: TGTGCCAGCAGCCAATCAGACAGGGGGCTGGGGGGCTACACCTTC
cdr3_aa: CASSQSDRGLGGYTF

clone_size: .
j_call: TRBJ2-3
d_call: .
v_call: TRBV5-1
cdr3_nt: TGCGCCAGCAGCGTGACGCCATCGTTCGCTAGCGATCAGACGCAGTATTTT
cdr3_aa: CASSVTPSFASDQTQYF

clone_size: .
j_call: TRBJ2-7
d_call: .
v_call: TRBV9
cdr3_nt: TGTGCCAGCAGCGTAGGACCGGGGGACGTGGGACTCGGGCAGTACTTC
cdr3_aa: CASSVGPGDVGLGQYF

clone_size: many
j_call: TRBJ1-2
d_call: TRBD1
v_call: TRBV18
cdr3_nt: TGTGCCAGCTCACCAGGACAGGACTATGGCTACACCTTC
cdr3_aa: CASSPGQDYGYTF

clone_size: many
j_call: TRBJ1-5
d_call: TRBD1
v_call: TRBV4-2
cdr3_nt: TGTGCCAGCAGCCAAGATGAGGGGGCTCATCAGCCCCAGCATTTT
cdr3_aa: CASSQDEGAHQPQHF